This T cell receptor (beta chain) is drawn from a study of immune evolution from preneoplasia to lung adenocarcinoma (dated by TCRdb to about 2021). Looking at the study overall: HLA loss of heterozygosity was found in about 7% of AIS, around 14% of MIA and 25% to 40% of ADC lesions, and in no AAH lesions. The study used immune gene expression, TCR sequencing and multiplex immunofluorescence to profile the immune contexture of lung adenocarcinoma precursors and invasive adenocarcinoma. Resected precursor lesions (AAH, AIS, MIA) and invasive adenocarcinomas were compared against paired morphologically normal lung tissue. The sample size was set by how many specimens were available, not by a prior power calculation. Whole exome sequencing and methylation data from the same cohort of nodules were integrated with the immune data. A total of under 60 patients with pulmonary nodules who underwent surgical resection were included in the overall cohort. A total of some 53 patients contributed TCR sequencing data. It was reported in the study that 90 to 120 samples were used for TCR sequencing. POLYSOLVER was used to infer class I HLA alleles from exome data, and LOHHLA was used to detect allele-specific HLA loss.

TCR beta CDR3 regions were sequenced from DNA using the immunoSEQ hsTCRbeta Kit. In the source study's methods: TCR sequencing data were analysed with the ImmunoSEQ Analyzer. T cell clonality was calculated on productive rearrangements as 1 minus Pielou's evenness. To measure T cell diversity, the inverse Simpson index was applied to productive templates. T cell density was defined as TCR beta template counts normalized to usable DNA, with usable DNA estimated by amplification and sequencing of housekeeping genes. Two-sided Kruskal-Wallis tests were used to compare TCR metrics across histologic stages. In TCRdb, the immuneACCESS table is reduced to in-frame sequences with V and J assigned. These tables do not hold every clone; where another copy was compared, an unresolved V gene accounts for under half, and the others remain unexplained. The V and J calls and clone size are taken from that table; D and trimming were inferred from the DNA. The table for this sample lists some 5,000 clones; roughly 76% of them were counted only once. The ten top clones hold less than 9.5% of the sample.

Broader findings and caveats from the paper: All patients were from Japan and China, so applicability to Western populations was uncertain. The highest top T cell clone frequencies were observed in normal lung, and a progressive decrease in top T cell clone frequencies appeared to occur from AAH through AIS, MIA and invasive adenocarcinoma. The findings were based on association rather than direct causation, and larger cohorts with long-term follow-up and longitudinal biopsies were deemed needed. T cell clonality was highest in KRAS-mutant nodules compared with EGFR-mutant or double wild-type lesions. Clonality was highest in normal lung, while later-stage lesions appeared to have lower clonality but higher T cell density and diversity.

Resection was performed on patients in Japan or China between the mid-2010s and the late 2010s. The histologic diagnosis of each case was independently confirmed on H&E slides by two lung cancer pathologists. Premalignant or tumor cells were enriched for nucleic acid extraction by macro-dissection performed after pathologic assessment. The AllPrep DNA/RNA FFPE Kit was used to isolate DNA from FFPE tissue. In the germline V gene, CDR1 corresponds to SGHRS and CDR2 to YFSETQ. V loses 4 bases, J loses 8 bases, and the germline ends lie 12 bases apart. The CDR3 starts with the cysteine, ends with the phenylalanine, and has 13 residues. Just CDR3 DNA is preserved here, 39 bases in frame from base 1. This clone has only a few counts. Which antigen it targets is not known. No much larger clone is present one base from it, and per-base qualities are unavailable.

The clonotype comes from a person aged 70 to 85 with lung adenocarcinoma. Sequencing was carried out using FFPE minimally invasive lung adenocarcinoma tissue. This sample's cell subset or site label indicates: micro-invasive lung adenocarcinoma (MIA). The receptor chain draws on TRBV5-1 and TRBJ1-4; tentative D gene TRBD1, with 5 bases matching. The DNA sequence is as follows: TGCGCCAGCAGCATTGGCCAGGGCGAAAAACTGTTTTTT. Its amino acids are CASSIGQGEKLFF.